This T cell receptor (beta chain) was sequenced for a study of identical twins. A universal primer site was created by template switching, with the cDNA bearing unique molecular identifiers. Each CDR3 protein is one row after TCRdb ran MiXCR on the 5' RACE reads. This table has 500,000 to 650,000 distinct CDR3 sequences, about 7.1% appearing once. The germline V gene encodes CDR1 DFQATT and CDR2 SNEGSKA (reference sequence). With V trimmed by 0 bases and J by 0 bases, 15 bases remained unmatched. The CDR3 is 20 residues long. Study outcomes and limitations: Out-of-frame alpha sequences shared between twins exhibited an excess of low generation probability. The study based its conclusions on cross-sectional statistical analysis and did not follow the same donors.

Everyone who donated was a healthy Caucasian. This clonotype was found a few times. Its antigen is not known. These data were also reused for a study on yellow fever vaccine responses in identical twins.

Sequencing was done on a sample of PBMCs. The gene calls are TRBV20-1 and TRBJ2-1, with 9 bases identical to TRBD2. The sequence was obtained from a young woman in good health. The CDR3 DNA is TGCAGTGCTAGAGAGGAGGAAGGCGGGGGGGTATCCAGCTCCTACAATGAGCAGTTCTTC. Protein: CSAREEEGGGVSSSYNEQFF.